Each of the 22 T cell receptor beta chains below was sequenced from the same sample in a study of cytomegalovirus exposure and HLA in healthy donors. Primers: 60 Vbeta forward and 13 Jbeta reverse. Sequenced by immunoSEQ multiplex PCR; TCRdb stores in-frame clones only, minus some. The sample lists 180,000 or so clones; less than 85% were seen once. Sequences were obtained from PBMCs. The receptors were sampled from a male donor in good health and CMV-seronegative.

CDR3 region: CASSPLGEAYGYTF. CDR3 nucleotide sequence: TGTGCCAGCAGCCCGCTAGGGGAGGCCTATGGCTACACCTTC. The rearrangement links TRBV25-1 to TRBJ1-2; a weak D match, TRBD1 (5 bases). Trimming took 6 bases from V and 4 from J, leaving 15 bases between them. Per germline, CDR1 MGHDK and CDR2 SYGVNS. This CDR3 contains 14 residues.

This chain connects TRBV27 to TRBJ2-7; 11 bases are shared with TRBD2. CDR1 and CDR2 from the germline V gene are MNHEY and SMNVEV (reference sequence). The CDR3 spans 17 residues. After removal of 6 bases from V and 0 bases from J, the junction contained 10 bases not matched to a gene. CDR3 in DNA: TGTGCCAGCAGCCGTACTAGCGGGGGTTCGAGCTCCTACGAGCAGTACTTC. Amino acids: CASSRTSGGSSSYEQYF.

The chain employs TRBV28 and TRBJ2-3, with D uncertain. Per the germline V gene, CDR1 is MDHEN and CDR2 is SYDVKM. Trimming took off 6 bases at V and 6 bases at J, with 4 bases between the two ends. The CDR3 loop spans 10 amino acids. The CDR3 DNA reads TGTGCCAGCAGCCTGGATACGCAGTATTTT. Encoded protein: CASSLDTQYF.

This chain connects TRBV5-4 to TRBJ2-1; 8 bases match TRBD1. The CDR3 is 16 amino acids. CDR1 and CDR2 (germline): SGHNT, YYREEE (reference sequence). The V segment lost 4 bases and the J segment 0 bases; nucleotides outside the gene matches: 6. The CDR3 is CASSLGQGGSYNEQFF. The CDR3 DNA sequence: TGTGCCAGCAGCCTTGGACAGGGAGGCTCCTACAATGAGCAGTTCTTC.

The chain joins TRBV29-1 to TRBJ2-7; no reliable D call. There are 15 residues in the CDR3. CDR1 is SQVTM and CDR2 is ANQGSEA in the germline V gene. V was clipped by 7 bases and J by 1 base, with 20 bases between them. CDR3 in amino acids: CSAVSPGSLSYEQYF. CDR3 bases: TGCAGCGCTGTATCCCCAGGCAGCCTATCCTACGAGCAGTACTTC.

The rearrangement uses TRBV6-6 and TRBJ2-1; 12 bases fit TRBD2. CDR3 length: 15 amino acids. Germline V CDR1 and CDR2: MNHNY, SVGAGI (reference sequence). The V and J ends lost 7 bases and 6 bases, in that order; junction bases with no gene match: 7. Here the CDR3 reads CASTERTSGINEQFF. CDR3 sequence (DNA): TGTGCCAGCACCGAGAGGACTAGCGGGATCAATGAGCAGTTCTTC.

CDR3 DNA sequence: TGTGCCAGCAGCCGGGAGCGGAGCTCCTACAATGAGCAGTTCTTC. It codes for CASSRERSSYNEQFF. This rearrangement joins TRBV7-2 to TRBJ2-1, with D perhaps matching TRBD2 (6 bases). The V gene's germline CDR1 is SGHTA and CDR2 FQGNSA. With 5 bases removed from V and 0 bases from J, the gap between germline ends came to 11 bases. The CDR3 sequence is 15 residues long.

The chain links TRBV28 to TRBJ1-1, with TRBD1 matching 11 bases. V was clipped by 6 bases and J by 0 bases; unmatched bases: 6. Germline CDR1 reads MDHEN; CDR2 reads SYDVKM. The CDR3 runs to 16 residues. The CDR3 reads CASSRDRGTMNTEAFF. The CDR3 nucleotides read TGTGCCAGCAGCCGGGACAGGGGGACCATGAACACTGAAGCTTTCTTT. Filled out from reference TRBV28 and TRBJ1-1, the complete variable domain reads DVKVTQSSRYLVKRTGEKVFLECVQDMDHENMFWYRQDPGLGLRLIYFSYDVKMKEKGDIPEGYSVSREKKERFSLILESASTNQTSMYLCASSRDRGTMNTEAFFGQGTRLTVV.

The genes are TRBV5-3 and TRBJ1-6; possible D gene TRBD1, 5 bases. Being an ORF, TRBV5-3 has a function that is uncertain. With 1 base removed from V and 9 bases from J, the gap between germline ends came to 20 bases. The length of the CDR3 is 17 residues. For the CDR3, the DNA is TGTGCCAGAAGCTTGTCCCCGGGCGGGACGGGAGGTTCACCCCTCCACTTT. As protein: CARSLSPGGTGGSPLHF.

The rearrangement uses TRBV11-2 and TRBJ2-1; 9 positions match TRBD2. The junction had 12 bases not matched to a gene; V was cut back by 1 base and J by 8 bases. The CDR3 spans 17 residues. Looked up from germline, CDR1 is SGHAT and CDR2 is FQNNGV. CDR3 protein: CASSLGVLAGIVDEQFF. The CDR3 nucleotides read TGTGCCAGCAGCTTAGGTGTTCTAGCGGGAATCGTCGATGAGCAGTTCTTC.

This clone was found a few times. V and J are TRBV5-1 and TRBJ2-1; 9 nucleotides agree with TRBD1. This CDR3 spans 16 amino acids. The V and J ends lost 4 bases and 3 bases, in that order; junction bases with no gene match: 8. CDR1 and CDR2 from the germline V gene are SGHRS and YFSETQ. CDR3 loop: CASSPRGTGNYNEQFF. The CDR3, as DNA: TGCGCCAGCAGCCCCCGGGGGACAGGGAACTACAATGAGCAGTTCTTC. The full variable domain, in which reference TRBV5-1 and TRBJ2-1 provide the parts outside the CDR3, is KAGVTQTPRYLIKTRGQQVTLSCSPISGHRSVSWYQQTPGQGLQFLFEYFSETQRNKGNFPGRFSGRQFSNSRSEMNVSTLELGDSALYLCASSPRGTGNYNEQFFGPGTRLTVL.

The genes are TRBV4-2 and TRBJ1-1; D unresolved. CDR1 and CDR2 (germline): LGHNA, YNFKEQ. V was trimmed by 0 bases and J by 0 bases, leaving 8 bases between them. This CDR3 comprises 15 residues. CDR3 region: CASSQDLQMNTEAFF. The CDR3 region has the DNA TGTGCCAGCAGCCAAGATCTACAGATGAACACTGAAGCTTTCTTT.

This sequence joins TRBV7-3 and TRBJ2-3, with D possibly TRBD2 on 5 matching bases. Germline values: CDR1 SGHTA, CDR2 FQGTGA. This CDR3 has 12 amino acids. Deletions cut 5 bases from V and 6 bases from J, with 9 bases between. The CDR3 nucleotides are TGTGCCAGCAGCGCCTGGAGGGATACGCAGTATTTT. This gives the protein CASSAWRDTQYF.

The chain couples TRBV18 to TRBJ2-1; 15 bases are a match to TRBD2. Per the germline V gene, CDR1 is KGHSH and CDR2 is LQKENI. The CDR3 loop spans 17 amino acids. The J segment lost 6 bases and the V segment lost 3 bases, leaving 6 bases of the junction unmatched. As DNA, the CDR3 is TGTGCCAGCTCACCGCGGGGACTAGCGGGAGGCATCAATGAGCAGTTCTTC. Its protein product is CASSPRGLAGGINEQFF.

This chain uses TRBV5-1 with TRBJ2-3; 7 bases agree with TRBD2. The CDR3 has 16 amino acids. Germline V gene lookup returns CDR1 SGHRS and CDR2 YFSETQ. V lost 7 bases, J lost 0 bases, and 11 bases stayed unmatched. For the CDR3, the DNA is TGCGCCAGCTTCCTAGCGGAACTTTCTAGCACAGATACGCAGTATTTT. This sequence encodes CASFLAELSSTDTQYF.

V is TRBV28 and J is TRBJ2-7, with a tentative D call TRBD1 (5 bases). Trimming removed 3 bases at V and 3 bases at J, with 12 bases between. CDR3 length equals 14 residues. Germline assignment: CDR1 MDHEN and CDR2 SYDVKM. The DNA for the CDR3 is TGTGCCAGCAGTTTTGTTGCCAGGGTCTACGAGCAGTACTTC. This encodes CASSFVARVYEQYF.

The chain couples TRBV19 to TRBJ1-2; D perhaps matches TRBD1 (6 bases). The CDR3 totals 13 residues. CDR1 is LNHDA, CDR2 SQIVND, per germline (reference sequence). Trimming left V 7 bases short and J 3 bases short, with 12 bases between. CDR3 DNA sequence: TGTGCCAGTACTATGACAGGAGACTATGGCTACACCTTC. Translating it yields CASTMTGDYGYTF.

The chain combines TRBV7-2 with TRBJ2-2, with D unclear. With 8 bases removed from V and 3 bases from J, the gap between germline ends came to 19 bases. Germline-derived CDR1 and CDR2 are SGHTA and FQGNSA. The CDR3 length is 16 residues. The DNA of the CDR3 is TGTGCCAGCCGACCCCGTAATACAGAGTACACCGGGGAGCTGTTTTTT. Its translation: CASRPRNTEYTGELFF.

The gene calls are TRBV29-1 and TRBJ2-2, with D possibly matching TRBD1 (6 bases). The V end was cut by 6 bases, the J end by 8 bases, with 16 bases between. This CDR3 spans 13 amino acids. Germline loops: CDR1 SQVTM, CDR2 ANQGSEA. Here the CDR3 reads CSVPQGWEGELFF. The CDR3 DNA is TGCAGCGTCCCACAGGGTTGGGAGGGGGAGCTGTTTTTT.

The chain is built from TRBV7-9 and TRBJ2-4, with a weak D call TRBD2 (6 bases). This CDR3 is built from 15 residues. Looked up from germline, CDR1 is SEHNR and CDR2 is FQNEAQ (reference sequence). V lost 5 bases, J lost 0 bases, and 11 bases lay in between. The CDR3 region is CASSGSGLAKNIQYF. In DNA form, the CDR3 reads TGTGCCAGCAGCGGTAGCGGCTTAGCCAAAAACATTCAGTACTTC.

CDR3 region: CASRGHQNPDEQFF. The DNA of the CDR3 is TGTGCCAGCAGGGGACACCAGAATCCCGATGAGCAGTTCTTC. V and J are TRBV27 and TRBJ2-1; maybe TRBD1 (6 bases). CDR1 is MNHEY and CDR2 is SMNVEV in the germline V gene (reference sequence). V dropped 6 bases and J dropped 8 bases, with 17 bases sitting between them. This CDR3 has 14 amino acids.

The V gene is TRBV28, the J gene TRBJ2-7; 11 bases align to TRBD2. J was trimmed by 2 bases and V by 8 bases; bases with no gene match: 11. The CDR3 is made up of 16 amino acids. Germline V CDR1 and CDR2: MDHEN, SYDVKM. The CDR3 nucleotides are TGTGCCAGCCAAGGACCGGGACTAGCGGTGACCTACGAGCAGTACTTC. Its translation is CASQGPGLAVTYEQYF. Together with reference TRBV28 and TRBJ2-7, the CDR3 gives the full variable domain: DVKVTQSSRYLVKRTGEKVFLECVQDMDHENMFWYRQDPGLGLRLIYFSYDVKMKEKGDIPEGYSVSREKKERFSLILESASTNQTSMYLCASQGPGLAVTYEQYFGPGTRLTVT.